The 18 T cell receptor beta chains given below trace back to one sample, sequenced in a study of cytomegalovirus exposure and HLA in healthy donors. The PCR made use of 60 Vbeta and 13 Jbeta primers. Repertoires were generated with immunoSEQ multiplex PCR, while TCRdb's copy carries only in-frame clones and drops some. The repertoire consists of some 110,000 clones, with 70% to 80% occurring once and the leading ten covering around 4.9%. The sequencing input was PBMCs. These receptors were taken from a man aged 50-59 years in good health and CMV-seropositive.

J is TRBJ2-2 and V is TRBV18; 10 bases align to TRBD2. Germline V gives CDR1 KGHSH, CDR2 LQKENI. This CDR3 contains 17 residues. V gave up 3 bases and J gave up 6 bases; unmatched junction bases: 10. The CDR3 DNA is TGTGCCAGCTCACCCCTCCGCCAGCGGGAGGGACCCGGGGAGCTGTTTTTT. It encodes CASSPLRQREGPGELFF.

This chain joins TRBV4-1 and TRBJ2-6; D not resolved. This CDR3 is built from 16 residues. CDR1 and CDR2 (germline): MGHRA, YSYEKL. Trimming shortened V by 1 base and J by 2 bases, and 9 bases separated the two germline ends. The CDR3 bases are TGCGCCAGCAGCCAAGTTGCGAGGACTGGGGCCAACGTCCTGACTTTC. This translates into CASSQVARTGANVLTF.

This chain connects TRBV5-6 to TRBJ1-4; D remains ambiguous. The CDR3 contains 15 residues. Per germline, CDR1 SGHDT and CDR2 YYEEEE. Trimming removed 3 bases at V and 0 bases at J, with 9 bases between. CDR3 protein: CASSSGMSTNEKLFF. Written as DNA, the CDR3 is TGTGCCAGCAGCTCAGGCATGTCAACTAATGAAAAACTGTTTTTT.

The chain joins TRBV18 to TRBJ1-1; D not resolved. The V gene's germline CDR1 is KGHSH and CDR2 LQKENI. Trimming left V 1 base short and J 5 bases short, with 20 bases between. The length of the CDR3 is 17 residues. The CDR3 region is CASSPLGYSSPVTEAFF. The CDR3 nucleotides read TGTGCCAGCTCACCACTCGGGTACTCATCCCCTGTAACTGAAGCTTTCTTT.

The V call is TRBV2, the J call TRBJ1-1; D unresolved. The CDR3 has 15 residues. CDR1 and CDR2 from the germline V gene are SNHLY and FYNNEI. The ends were cut back, 8 bases at V and 4 bases at J, with 20 bases in the middle. The CDR3 DNA is TGTGCCAGCCAAGTTATGGGCTCCTTGGGCACTGAAGCTTTCTTT. Protein sequence: CASQVMGSLGTEAFF.

The chain carries TRBV30 and TRBJ2-2; no reliable D call. With 0 bases removed from V and 2 bases from J, the gap between germline ends came to 10 bases. The length of the CDR3 is 15 residues. Per germline, CDR1 GTSNPN and CDR2 SVGIG (reference sequence). The DNA of the CDR3 is TGTGCCTGGAGTGTACACAGTCTTAACACCGGGGAGCTGTTTTTT. Protein sequence: CAWSVHSLNTGELFF.

This chain connects TRBV30 to TRBJ2-3, with D unresolved. Germline values: CDR1 GTSNPN, CDR2 SVGIG (reference sequence). The CDR3 totals 12 residues. Trimming pared 2 bases from V and 11 bases from J, leaving 14 bases between. CDR3 DNA: TGTGCCTGGAGTTTCACAGATCCCCGGCAGTATTTT. It codes for CAWSFTDPRQYF. Full variable domain (rest looked up from reference TRBV30 and TRBJ2-3): SQTIHQWPATLVQPVGSPLSLECTVEGTSNPNLYWYRQAAGRGLQLLFYSVGIGQISSEVPQNLSASRPQDRQFILSSKKLLLSDSGFYLCAWSFTDPRQYFGPGTRLTVL.

The chain has TRBV9 and TRBJ1-1; 7 bases agree with TRBD1. This CDR3 spans 18 amino acids. Per the germline V gene, CDR1 is SGDLS and CDR2 is YYNGEE. The J segment lost 5 bases and the V segment lost 0 bases, leaving 16 bases of the junction unmatched. CDR3 protein: CASSVADHIRAGGTEAFF. CDR3 sequence (DNA): TGTGCCAGCAGCGTAGCAGATCATATCCGGGCAGGGGGGACTGAAGCTTTCTTT.

The genes are TRBV7-4 and TRBJ2-7, with D possibly TRBD1 on 5 matching bases. CDR1 and CDR2 from the germline V gene are SGHVT and SQSDAQ. V dropped 5 bases and J dropped 2 bases, with 16 bases sitting between them. The CDR3 is 15 amino acids. The chain's CDR3 is CASSTRGHNAYEQYF. The CDR3 bases are TGTGCCAGCAGCACAAGGGGTCACAACGCCTACGAGCAGTACTTC. The complete variable domain, with remaining parts taken from reference TRBV7-4 and TRBJ2-7, reads GAGVSQSPRYKVAKRGRDVALRCDSISGHVTLYWYRQTLGQGSEVLTYSQSDAQRDKSGRPSGRFSAERPERSVSTLKIQRTEQGDSAVYLCASSTRGHNAYEQYFGPGTRLTVT.

About this clone: The sample carries other DNA sequences with the same CDR3. This chain joins TRBV18 and TRBJ2-1, with 7 bases that match TRBD1. CDR3 length: 13 amino acids. With V trimmed by 1 base and J by 6 bases, 0 bases remained unmatched. The V gene's germline CDR1 is KGHSH and CDR2 LQKENI. The CDR3 loop reads CASSPQGANEQFF. CDR3 DNA: TGTGCCAGCTCACCACAGGGGGCCAATGAGCAGTTCTTC.

This chain links TRBV6-6 with TRBJ1-1; no reliable D call. The ends were cut back, 6 bases at V and 2 bases at J, with 10 bases in the middle. This CDR3 spans 13 amino acids. Germline V gene lookup returns CDR1 MNHNY and CDR2 SVGAGI (reference sequence). The CDR3 nucleotides read TGTGCCAGCAGCCCACAACGTAACACTGAAGCTTTCTTT. Translation gives CASSPQRNTEAFF.

This clone was seen only a few times. The gene calls are TRBV19 and TRBJ1-3; possibly TRBD1 for D (6 bases). CDR1 and CDR2 from the germline V gene are LNHDA and SQIVND (reference sequence). CDR3 size: 15 residues. Trimming left V 6 bases short and J 0 bases short, with 12 bases between. CDR3 residues: CASRDDRFSGNTIYF. The CDR3 region has the DNA TGTGCCAGTAGGGACGACAGGTTCTCTGGAAACACCATATATTTT.

The genes are TRBV27 and TRBJ2-7; maybe TRBD1 (5 bases). With 5 bases removed from V and 4 bases from J, the gap between germline ends came to 12 bases. The CDR3 is 13 amino acids. Germline V gene sequence: CDR1 MNHEY, CDR2 SMNVEV (reference sequence). In DNA form, the CDR3 reads TGTGCCAGCAGTCCCAGGGTTCCGTACGAGCAGTACTTC. Residues: CASSPRVPYEQYF.

The rearrangement links TRBV25-1 to TRBJ1-4; TRBD1 aligns across 9 bases. This CDR3 has 16 amino acids. V lost 2 bases, J lost 7 bases, and 8 bases stayed unmatched. In germline, CDR1 is MGHDK, CDR2 SYGVNS. The CDR3 region is CASSEPRTGVREKLFF. CDR3 bases: TGTGCCAGCAGTGAACCCAGGACAGGGGTCCGTGAAAAACTGTTTTTT.

The genes are TRBV5-1 and TRBJ2-1; D possibly corresponds to TRBD2 (5 bases). The CDR3 loop spans 14 amino acids. Trimming left V 3 bases short and J 3 bases short, with 10 bases between. Germline V gene lookup returns CDR1 SGHRS and CDR2 YFSETQ. CDR3 DNA sequence: TGCGCCAGCAGCTCCGGGGAAGACTACAATGAGCAGTTCTTC. This sequence encodes CASSSGEDYNEQFF. Filled out from reference TRBV5-1 and TRBJ2-1, the complete variable domain reads KAGVTQTPRYLIKTRGQQVTLSCSPISGHRSVSWYQQTPGQGLQFLFEYFSETQRNKGNFPGRFSGRQFSNSRSEMNVSTLELGDSALYLCASSSGEDYNEQFFGPGTRLTVL.

J is TRBJ2-5 and V is TRBV15; TRBD2 matches at 10 bases. The CDR3 is 13 amino acids. V lost 8 bases, J lost 5 bases, and 5 bases stayed unmatched. CDR1 and CDR2 from the germline V gene are LNHNV and YYDKDF (reference sequence). CDR3 bases: TGTGCCACCCTACAAGCGGGAGGGGAGACCCAGTACTTC. The encoded protein is CATLQAGGETQYF.

This sequence joins TRBV27 and TRBJ1-3; the D gene is possibly TRBD1 (5 bases). Per germline, CDR1 MNHEY and CDR2 SMNVEV (reference sequence). CDR3 size: 17 residues. Deletions cut 3 bases from V and 3 bases from J, with 18 bases between. CDR3 protein: CASSLEPPGDGGNTIYF. The CDR3 region has the DNA TGTGCCAGCAGTTTGGAACCGCCGGGGGACGGTGGAAACACCATATATTTT.

In this sample, this clone turned up once. The chain uses TRBV7-9 and TRBJ2-7; possible D gene TRBD2, 6 bases. CDR1 is SEHNR and CDR2 is FQNEAQ in the germline V gene (reference sequence). V lost 4 bases, J lost 4 bases, and 20 bases lay in between. This CDR3 spans 16 amino acids. CDR3 in amino acids: CASSYPEEAGTYEQYF. CDR3 bases: TGTGCCAGCAGCTATCCCGAGGAGGCAGGGACTTACGAGCAGTACTTC.